This is a list of T cell receptor beta chains from one sample in a study of blood T cell repertoires in COVID-19. Profiled with immunoSEQ multiplex PCR; TCRdb holds only in-frame clones, not every one. Seen here are about 60,000 clones, about 87% observed once, and the top ten hold about 9%. The source material was peripheral blood. The receptors were gathered from a human donor with active COVID-19. The donor label of this sample is uncertain. Each CDR3 is given with its conserved first and last residue. Each record gives: V gene, clone size, J gene, D gene, CDR3 protein, CDR3 DNA. The D gene is left open where the match is weak. Not all rows give a size; the values are once, few, many and, for expanded clones, a class.

>TRBV7-8|NA|TRBJ2-7|TRBD2
CASSLGTSYHYEQYF
TGTGCCAGCAGCTTAGGGACTAGCTACCACTACGAGCAGTACTTC
>TRBV7-2|NA|TRBJ2-5|NA
CASSLVARGETQYF
TGTGCCAGCAGCTTAGTTGCCAGGGGAGAGACCCAGTACTTC
>TRBV4-2|NA|TRBJ2-2|NA
CASSQGSSVRELFF
TGTGCCAGCAGCCAAGGAAGTAGCGTTCGGGAGCTGTTTTTT
>TRBV5-6|NA|TRBJ1-6|NA
CASSLTSPGQDNSPLHF
TGTGCCAGCAGCTTGACCAGTCCGGGACAAGATAATTCACCCCTCCACTTT
>TRBV4-1|NA|TRBJ2-3|NA
CASSQVPTQGYTQYF
TGCGCCAGCAGCCAAGTCCCCACTCAGGGCTATACGCAGTATTTT
>TRBV7-2|NA|TRBJ1-4|TRBD1
CASSPRTGINEKLFF
TGTGCCAGCAGCCCTCGGACAGGAATTAATGAAAAACTGTTTTTT
>TRBV6-5|NA|TRBJ2-1|NA
CASRPEFGGRNEQFF
TGTGCCAGCCGGCCCGAGTTCGGGGGAAGAAATGAGCAGTTCTTC
>TRBV7-6|NA|TRBJ1-1|NA
CASSLHWGDLGGTEAFF
TGTGCCAGCAGCTTACATTGGGGAGACCTCGGGGGCACTGAAGCTTTCTTT
>TRBV24-1|NA|TRBJ2-1|NA
CATSALDSSSYNEQFF
TGTGCCACCAGTGCCTTGGACAGCTCATCCTACAATGAGCAGTTCTTC
>TRBV7-8|NA|TRBJ1-6|TRBD1
CASSTGTENSPLHF
TGTGCCAGCAGCACCGGGACAGAGAATTCACCCCTCCACTTT
>TRBV6-5|few|TRBJ1-2|NA
CASSRGDGYGYTF
TGTGCCAGCAGCCGAGGAGACGGCTATGGCTACACCTTC
>TRBV23-1|NA|TRBJ2-7|NA
CASRRTFSSYEQYF
TGCGCCAGCAGGAGGACTTTCAGCTCCTACGAGCAGTACTTC
>TRBV19|NA|TRBJ2-7|TRBD1
CASSIFPGQGAGYEQYF
TGTGCCAGTAGTATATTCCCGGGACAGGGGGCCGGGTACGAGCAGTACTTC
>TRBV24-1|NA|TRBJ1-2|TRBD1
CATSDFGPPGQGMGHYGYTF
TGTGCCACCAGTGATTTTGGGCCTCCCGGACAGGGAATGGGGCACTATGGCTACACCTTC
>TRBV9|once|TRBJ1-4|NA
CASSQGSEKLFF
TGTGCCAGCAGCCAGGGGAGCGAAAAACTGTTTTTT
>TRBV6-5|NA|TRBJ2-1|NA
CASSLNGQKYNEQFF
TGTGCCAGCAGTCTCAATGGACAGAAATACAATGAGCAGTTCTTC